This T cell receptor (beta chain) was documented in a study of blood T cell repertoires in COVID-19. Study-level background: Spain, Italy and the United States supplied samples that represented acute and convalescent COVID-19. Nucleic acid was either cDNA or gDNA, and it came from T cells, B-cell-depleted T cells, or PBMCs.

On this clone: Other DNA sequences in the same sample also yield this CDR3.

The CDR3 has 15 amino acids. J lost 0 bases, V lost 4 bases, and 2 bases had no gene match. From germline, CDR1 is SNHLY and CDR2 FYNNEI. In the original workflow: Amplification with reference gene primers provided the estimates of nucleated cell counts. Data came from immunoSEQ multiplex PCR; TCRdb stores just in-frame clones and leaves some out. V, J and clone size were drawn from that table, and D and trimming were deduced from the DNA. This sample has roughly 300,000 clones, with around 83% found just once. The TCR comes from a woman aged 45 to 65 with acute or convalescent COVID-19. Source material: peripheral blood. The J gene is TRBJ2-1, the V gene TRBV2; 8 bases match TRBD2. The chain's CDR3 is CASSVSGGSYNEQFF. CDR3 in DNA: TGTGCCAGCAGTGTCAGCGGGGGCTCCTACAATGAGCAGTTCTTC.